This T cell receptor beta chain was identified in a study of T-cell memory formation after mild COVID-19 (dated by TCRdb to the early 2020s). General notes on the study: TCR sequence clusters from the two donors were largely donor specific. In a couple of donors, T-cell clones that expanded and contracted after mild COVID-19 were tracked by sequencing TCRalpha and TCRbeta repertoires over time. Two young, previously healthy adult volunteers, one female and one male, were included in the cohort.

The paper as a whole reports these results and caveats: The second-wave clones that peaked on day 37 were not confirmed to be SARS-CoV-2 specific. Some responding clones were found in pre-infection memory, which suggests that pre-existing cross-reactive memory T cells took part in the SARS-CoV-2 response. Clones contracting from day 15 to 85 had balanced CD4/CD8 phenotypes, while a second wave expanding from day 15 to 37 was biased towards CD4+. Contracting CD4+ clones appeared mostly in the CM and EM memory subsets, whereas CD8+ clones were enriched in EMRA. The study included only a couple of mild cases, and larger cohorts that include severe cases with pre-infection samples were judged to be necessary.

Ficoll-Paque density gradient centrifugation was the method used to isolate PBMCs. The CDR3 numbers 15 residues from cysteine through phenylalanine. This entry keeps only the CDR3 DNA: 45 bases, framed from base 1. Trimming leaves V shorter by 4 bases and J shorter by 6 bases, with the junction holding 6 bases beyond the gene matches. CDR1 MGHRA and CDR2 YSYEKL are derived from the germline V gene. The instrument was an Illumina NovaSeq 6000. cDNA libraries for TCRalpha and TCRbeta were prepared by 5'RACE using constant-segment primers, with sample barcodes and unique molecular identifiers added. Trizol reagent was used to extract RNA from every sample. Amplification of the libraries took two PCR steps, and the second step added a second sample barcode plus Illumina TruSeq adapters. Libraries were sequenced on an Illumina NovaSeq with 2 x 150 bp paired-end reads. As for the authors' bioinformatics: With migec v1.2.7, reads were demultiplexed and then collapsed into UMI-guided consensus sequences. Using mixcr v2.1.11, UMI consensuses were aligned to TRA and TRB V and J templates and then assembled into clonotypes. A clonotype was counted as expanded or contracted only when both edgeR and NoisET called the clonotype significant, with the noise models trained on biological replicates. For edgeR calls, the cutoffs were a false discovery rate-adjusted p below 0.01 and a log2 fold-change threshold of 1. As an exploratory analysis of dynamics, PCA with hierarchical clustering was applied to max-normalized trajectories of the 1000 most abundant clonotypes. Each responding clone was given a CD4 or CD8 phenotype based on the CD4+ and CD8+ repertoires, which had been sequenced separately. TCRdb passed the public sequencing reads through fastp at Q25 and MiXCR, retaining productive beta sequences. Identical CDR3 protein sequences are pooled into one entry, listed with their most common genes and DNA. The authors' filters were not applied to this entry. This sample holds 300,000 to 400,000 distinct CDR3 sequences; 25% to 30% were observed only once. The top ten clones comprise roughly 13% of the sample.

This clonotype was observed a few times. This receptor's antigen is unknown. Base qualities are not provided; no much larger clone lies one nucleotide away. Recombination joined TRBV4-1 with TRBJ1-2, with TRBD1 identical over 12 junction bases. The clonotype was recovered from an adult woman who had mild COVID-19 (a few samples of this study predate the infection). The sample titles of this study are shuffled in the database, so cell type and time point are left out; the donor was told from shared clones. The sequenced sample consisted of PBMCs or a T cell subset sorted from them (not recorded which). This receptor has the CDR3 CASSPYGTGGDGYTF. Here is the DNA: TGCGCCAGCAGCCCTTACGGGACAGGGGGCGATGGCTACACCTTC.